These 21 T cell receptor beta chains were all obtained from the same sample, sequenced in a study of graft-versus-host responses after intestinal transplantation. Method: immunoSEQ multiplex PCR; TCRdb's copy keeps in-frame clones and lacks some. The table shows about 88,000 clones, with roughly 88% occurring only once. These receptors are not linked to any known antigen. The sample in question was unstimulated CD4+ T cells sorted from spleen or lymph node cells, obtained before intestinal transplant. These receptors all come from a human donor who received an intestinal transplant.

J is TRBJ2-7 and V is TRBV25-1; perhaps TRBD1 as D (6 bases). Germline CDR1 reads MGHDK; CDR2 reads SYGVNS. The CDR3 contains 12 residues. V dropped 8 bases and J dropped 4 bases, with 12 bases sitting between them. This CDR3 reads CASGDTGYEQYF. For the CDR3, the DNA is TGTGCCAGCGGGGACACGGGGTACGAGCAGTACTTC.

The gene calls are TRBV5-1 and TRBJ1-2; D unclear. Per the germline V gene, CDR1 is SGHRS and CDR2 is YFSETQ. The CDR3 consists of 12 residues. The ends were cut back, 1 base at V and 4 bases at J, with 5 bases in the middle. CDR3 nucleotides: TGCGCCAGCAGCTTGTCGGGCTATGGCTACACCTTC. Translation gives CASSLSGYGYTF.

This chain joins TRBV7-9 and TRBJ1-4; D is possibly TRBD1 (5 bases). Trimming shortened V by 5 bases and J by 3 bases, and 10 bases separated the two germline ends. The CDR3 has 14 residues. Germline CDR1 and CDR2: SEHNR and FQNEAQ (reference sequence). The CDR3 nucleotides read TGTGCCAGCAGCCCAGGGTATGCTAATGAAAAACTGTTTTTT. It encodes CASSPGYANEKLFF. The whole variable domain, remainder taken from reference TRBV7-9 and TRBJ1-4, is DTGVSQNPRHKITKRGQNVTFRCDPISEHNRLYWYRQTLGQGPEFLTYFQNEAQLEKSRLLSDRFSAERPKGSFSTLEIQRTEQGDSAMYLCASSPGYANEKLFFGSGTQLSVL.

The chain recombines TRBV18 with TRBJ1-1; D uncertain. The V gene's germline CDR1 is KGHSH and CDR2 LQKENI. This CDR3 is built from 18 residues. Trimming removed 3 bases at V and 0 bases at J, with 20 bases between. The CDR3 loop is CASSPLDLTPRMNTEAFF. CDR3 bases: TGTGCCAGCTCACCCCTAGACCTAACTCCGCGCATGAACACTGAAGCTTTCTTT.

This chain uses TRBV7-3 with TRBJ2-2, with a possible D match to TRBD2 (7 bases). The CDR3 spans 15 residues. V lost 7 bases and J lost 4, with 16 bases in between. CDR1 SGHTA and CDR2 FQGTGA come from the germline V gene. CDR3 residues: CASTRGRGTTGELFF. The CDR3 DNA follows: TGTGCCAGCACCCGGGGGAGGGGGACCACCGGGGAGCTGTTTTTT.

The chain has TRBV9 and TRBJ2-1, with 9 bases fitting TRBD2. CDR1 is SGDLS, CDR2 YYNGEE, per germline. The J segment lost 6 bases and the V segment lost 0 bases, leaving 7 bases of the junction unmatched. The CDR3 spans 16 residues. Here the CDR3 reads CASSVGQAGGLNEQFF. For the CDR3, the DNA is TGTGCCAGCAGCGTAGGACAAGCGGGGGGCCTCAATGAGCAGTTCTTC.

The chain couples TRBV29-1 to TRBJ2-7; 8 positions match TRBD1. J gave up 2 bases and V 4 bases, and 4 bases lay outside the gene matches. The CDR3 consists of 13 residues. Germline CDR1 SQVTM, CDR2 ANQGSEA. The CDR3 reads CSVAGTGPYEQYF. The CDR3 nucleotides are TGCAGCGTTGCCGGGACAGGTCCCTACGAGCAGTACTTC.

The chain couples TRBV5-4 to TRBJ2-7; D may be TRBD1 (6 bases). V was clipped by 4 bases and J by 2 bases, with 13 bases between them. The CDR3 is 14 amino acids. Looked up from germline, CDR1 is SGHNT and CDR2 is YYREEE (reference sequence). The CDR3 spells CASSHWDTTYEQYF. DNA of the CDR3: TGTGCCAGCAGCCACTGGGACACAACCTACGAGCAGTACTTC.

This clone was detected once. V gene TRBV10-1 combines with J gene TRBJ1-3, with 7 positions matching TRBD1. The J segment lost 4 bases and the V segment lost 0 bases, leaving 3 bases of the junction unmatched. CDR3 length: 15 amino acids. The germline V gene has CDR1 WNHNN and CDR2 SYGVQD (reference sequence). The CDR3, as DNA: TGCGCCAGCAGTGAGTCGAGGGGGCTCGGAAACACCATATATTTT. Translation gives CASSESRGLGNTIYF.

This chain connects TRBV4-2 to TRBJ2-3; 11 nucleotides agree with TRBD2. With 1 base clipped from V and 3 bases from J, the junction kept 0 bases outside the gene matches. The CDR3 totals 15 residues. From germline, CDR1 is LGHNA and CDR2 YNFKEQ. The CDR3 nucleotides are TGTGCCAGCAGCCAAGGACTAGCGGGAACAGATACGCAGTATTTT. Its protein is CASSQGLAGTDTQYF.

This rearrangement joins TRBV19 to TRBJ1-1, with TRBD1 as a possible D gene (5 bases). The CDR3 extends over 15 amino acids. Per germline, CDR1 LNHDA and CDR2 SQIVND (reference sequence). Trimming stripped 1 base from V and 5 bases from J, with 14 bases between. CDR3 nucleotides: TGTGCCAGTAGTATAGCCTCGGGGGGTGGAACTGAAGCTTTCTTT. Protein product: CASSIASGGGTEAFF.

V and J are TRBV5-6 and TRBJ1-3; TRBD1 aligns across 7 bases. V shed 4 bases and J 3 bases; nucleotides not matched to a gene: 4. CDR1 is SGHDT and CDR2 is YYEEEE in the germline V gene. This CDR3 is 14 amino acids long. The DNA for the CDR3 is TGTGCCAGCAGCCCTGACAGGGTTGGAAACACCATATATTTT. Protein: CASSPDRVGNTIYF.

The V gene is TRBV19, the J gene TRBJ2-5; 7 positions agree with TRBD2. Germline loops: CDR1 LNHDA, CDR2 SQIVND (reference sequence). The CDR3 spans 14 residues. V was clipped by 3 bases and J by 4 bases; unmatched bases: 5. The CDR3 loop is CASSIGRSGETQYF. CDR3 coding DNA: TGTGCCAGTAGTATCGGGAGGTCCGGAGAGACCCAGTACTTC.

The chain employs TRBV5-4 and TRBJ2-2; TRBD2 aligns across 14 bases. The CDR3 contains 15 residues. Trimming cost V 10 bases and J 2 bases; bases outside gene matches: 4. Germline CDR1 SGHNT, CDR2 YYREEE (reference sequence). CDR3: CAGGLAGVNTGELFF. CDR3 coding DNA: TGTGCCGGGGGACTAGCGGGGGTCAACACCGGGGAGCTGTTTTTT.

V usage is TRBV7-9 and J usage is TRBJ1-1, with TRBD1 matching 7 bases. The CDR3 runs 15 residues. The ends lost 5 bases at V and 0 bases at J; junction bases unmatched: 6. Germline V gene lookup returns CDR1 SEHNR and CDR2 FQNEAQ (reference sequence). The CDR3: CASSPRGQLNTEAFF. The CDR3 coding sequence is TGTGCCAGCAGCCCGAGGGGACAGCTGAACACTGAAGCTTTCTTT.

The V call is TRBV7-9, the J call TRBJ2-5, with a possible D match to TRBD1 (5 bases). CDR3 length equals 15 residues. The germline CDR1 and CDR2 sequences are SEHNR and FQNEAQ (reference sequence). V lost 7 bases, J lost 5 bases, and 20 bases lay in between. As DNA, the CDR3 is TGTGCCAGCACCAAGGCGATAGGGGTTGGGGAGACCCAGTACTTC. Translated, it gives CASTKAIGVGETQYF.

This chain connects TRBV7-9 to TRBJ2-7, with 10 bases that match TRBD2. V lost 5 bases and J lost 5; bases outside the gene matches: 6. Germline V CDR1 and CDR2: SEHNR, FQNEAQ (reference sequence). CDR3 length equals 14 residues. The CDR3 DNA follows: TGTGCCAGCAGCCTGGGGACTAGCGTCGACGAGCAGTACTTC. It specifies CASSLGTSVDEQYF. The complete variable domain, with remaining parts taken from reference TRBV7-9 and TRBJ2-7, reads DTGVSQNPRHKITKRGQNVTFRCDPISEHNRLYWYRQTLGQGPEFLTYFQNEAQLEKSRLLSDRFSAERPKGSFSTLEIQRTEQGDSAMYLCASSLGTSVDEQYFGPGTRLTVT.

This chain links TRBV20-1 with TRBJ1-2, with unresolved D. Germline lookup yields CDR1 DFQATT and CDR2 SNEGSKA (reference sequence). This CDR3 has 11 amino acids. V dropped 5 bases and J dropped 4 bases, with 8 bases sitting between them. CDR3 bases: TGCAGTGCTCCTACCCTCTATGGCTACACCTTC. Protein product: CSAPTLYGYTF.

This chain uses TRBV2 with TRBJ2-3; a weak D match, TRBD2 (6 bases). V was shortened by 6 bases and J by 6 bases, with 16 bases between the two germline ends. Per germline, CDR1 SNHLY and CDR2 FYNNEI. The CDR3 has 14 amino acids. In DNA form, the CDR3 reads TGTGCCAGCAGGGCATTACTAGCAGGCGATACGCAGTATTTT. This gives the protein CASRALLAGDTQYF. Variable domain in full (rest from reference TRBV2 and TRBJ2-3): EPEVTQTPSHQVTQMGQEVILRCVPISNHLYFYWYRQILGQKVEFLVSFYNNEISEKSEIFDDQFSVERPDGSNFTLKIRSTKLEDSAMYFCASRALLAGDTQYFGPGTRLTVL.

The chain has TRBV10-1 and TRBJ1-2, with 8 nucleotides matching TRBD1. This CDR3 contains 13 residues. Trimming cost V 6 bases and J 6 bases; bases outside gene matches: 6. The germline CDR1 and CDR2 sequences are WNHNN and SYGVQD (reference sequence). The chain's CDR3 is CASRAQGGNGYTF. In nucleotides, the CDR3 is TGCGCCAGCAGAGCACAGGGGGGAAATGGCTACACCTTC.

This rearrangement joins TRBV6-5 to TRBJ1-5, with D possibly matching TRBD1 (5 bases). The CDR3 loop spans 15 amino acids. Germline V gene lookup returns CDR1 MNHEY and CDR2 SVGAGI. V was shortened by 6 bases and J by 6 bases, with 18 bases between the two germline ends. This CDR3 is CASSARDGGSQPQHF. In DNA form, the CDR3 reads TGTGCCAGCAGCGCCCGGGACGGGGGGAGTCAGCCCCAGCATTTT.